Below, 28 T cell receptor beta chains from the same sample are listed, as sequenced in a study of Graves' ophthalmopathy and Graves' hyperthyroidism. RNA transcripts were the source from which TCR beta CDR3 regions were amplified. HTBI primers were employed in first-round RT-PCR, then a second-round multiplex PCR followed. TCRdb reprocessed the multiplex PCR reads via MiXCR and lists one record per CDR3 protein. The profile shows 200,000 to 300,000 distinct CDR3 sequences, less than 55% of them singletons. Sequencing input: peripheral blood. The source of these receptors is an adult man with Graves' ophthalmopathy.

The chain joins TRBV25-1 to TRBJ1-2; no definite D call. The germline V gene encodes CDR1 MGHDK and CDR2 SYGVNS. This CDR3 has 13 residues. Trimming took off 1 base at V and 8 bases at J, with 11 bases between the two ends. The CDR3 protein is CASSEFESGGYTF. The CDR3 DNA reads TGTGCCAGCAGTGAATTCGAGTCGGGGGGCTACACCTTC.

V and J are TRBV20-1 and TRBJ2-5, with 11 bases lining up with TRBD2. Germline V lookup: CDR1 DFQATT, CDR2 SNEGSKA (reference sequence). This CDR3 spans 17 amino acids. V lost 5 bases, J lost 0 bases, and 11 bases stayed unmatched. CDR3 loop: CSAYLAGGRDDQETQYF. In DNA, the CDR3 is TGCAGTGCTTATCTAGCGGGAGGCCGAGACGACCAAGAGACCCAGTACTTC.

This clonotype was detected ten times or more. The chain joins TRBV9 to TRBJ2-6; D call uncertain. The germline V and J ends were trimmed by 0 bases and 3 bases, with 4 bases remaining between them. CDR3 length: 14 amino acids. The germline CDR1 and CDR2 sequences are SGDLS and YYNGEE. CDR3 in amino acids: CASSVGDGANVLTF. The DNA for the CDR3 is TGTGCCAGCAGCGTAGGGGATGGGGCCAACGTCCTGACTTTC.

Concerning this clonotype itself: This may stem from a read error, because a much larger clone lies one nucleotide away. The J gene is TRBJ1-2, the V gene TRBV10-3; TRBD1 agrees at 8 bases. The length of the CDR3 is 15 residues. CDR1 and CDR2 from the germline V gene are ENHRY and SYGVKD. J was trimmed by 4 bases and V by 6 bases; bases with no gene match: 10. The CDR3 bases are TGTGCCATCAGGCGCGGACAAGGACAGGGCTATGGCTACACCTTC. Its protein is CAIRRGQGQGYGYTF.

This chain links TRBV7-8 with TRBJ1-5; D remains unclear. The CDR3 spans 14 residues. V was clipped by 8 bases and J by 5 bases, with 16 bases between them. CDR1 is SGHVS and CDR2 is FQNEAQ in the germline V gene. The CDR3 coding sequence is TGTGCCAGCGTTTTGAGGGCTGAGGATCAGCCCCAGCATTTT. Translating gives CASVLRAEDQPQHF. The complete variable domain, with remaining parts taken from reference TRBV7-8 and TRBJ1-5, reads GAGVSQSPRYKVAKRGQDVALRCDPISGHVSLFWYQQALGQGPEFLTYFQNEAQLDKSGLPSDRFFAERPEGSVSTLKIQRTQQEDSAVYLCASVLRAEDQPQHFGDGTRLSIL.

The V gene is TRBV9, the J gene TRBJ1-2; D gene uncertain. Trimming cost V 3 bases and J 4 bases, with 4 bases left between them. The germline V gene encodes CDR1 SGDLS and CDR2 YYNGEE. The CDR3 covers 11 residues. Here the CDR3 reads CASSAPYGYTF. The CDR3 DNA sequence: TGTGCCAGCAGCGCTCCCTATGGCTACACCTTC. Looking up the rest from reference TRBV9 and TRBJ1-2 gives the full variable domain: DSGVTQTPKHLITATGQRVTLRCSPRSGDLSVYWYQQSLDQGLQFLIQYYNGEERAKGNILERFSAQQFPDLHSELNLSSLELGDSALYFCASSAPYGYTFGSGTRLTVV.

The chain couples TRBV4-1 to TRBJ2-7, with TRBD2 matching 7 bases. After removal of 0 bases from V and 0 bases from J, the junction contained 2 bases not matched to a gene. The length of the CDR3 is 15 residues. Germline V gene sequence: CDR1 MGHRA, CDR2 YSYEKL. The CDR3 region has the DNA TGCGCCAGCAGCCAAGATCCGGGAGGCTCCTACGAGCAGTACTTC. Translation gives CASSQDPGGSYEQYF.

The rearrangement uses TRBV11-2 and TRBJ1-4, with D possibly TRBD1 on 5 matching bases. This CDR3 is 13 amino acids long. V lost 5 bases and J lost 10, with 14 bases in between. CDR1 and CDR2 (germline): SGHAT, FQNNGV. Here the CDR3 DNA reads TGTGCCAGCAGCCCATCAGGGTTCGGAAAACTGTTTTTT. Translating gives CASSPSGFGKLFF.

The rearrangement links TRBV2 to TRBJ2-5; a possible D gene is TRBD1 (5 bases). This CDR3 comprises 12 residues. Trimming removed 10 bases at V and 5 bases at J, with 14 bases between. The germline CDR1 and CDR2 sequences are SNHLY and FYNNEI. The CDR3 nucleotides read TGTGCCACTGCAGGGCCCCGGGAGACCCAGTACTTC. Its translation is CATAGPRETQYF. Variable domain in full (rest from reference TRBV2 and TRBJ2-5): EPEVTQTPSHQVTQMGQEVILRCVPISNHLYFYWYRQILGQKVEFLVSFYNNEISEKSEIFDDQFSVERPDGSNFTLKIRSTKLEDSAMYFCATAGPRETQYFGPGTRLLVL.

Many counts were recorded for this clonotype. This chain joins TRBV7-9 and TRBJ1-2, with D possibly being TRBD1 (6 bases). V lost 5 bases and J lost 2, with 9 bases in between. This CDR3 comprises 13 residues. Germline CDR1 reads SEHNR; CDR2 reads FQNEAQ (reference sequence). CDR3 sequence reads: CASSETGNYGYTF. The CDR3 DNA reads TGTGCCAGCAGCGAGACAGGAAACTATGGCTACACCTTC.

As regards this clonotype: The junction departs from germline at one end; a sequencing error may be responsible. V and J are TRBV10-3 and TRBJ1-1; a weak D match, TRBD1 (6 bases). The CDR3 loop spans 14 amino acids. In germline, CDR1 is ENHRY, CDR2 SYGVKD. Here the CDR3 reads CASSLWQGSTEAFF. The CDR3 DNA is TGTGCCAGCAGTTTGTGGCAGGGGAGCACTGAAGCTTTCTTT.

This clonotype was seen a handful of times. This chain connects TRBV10-3 to TRBJ2-5, with D tentatively TRBD2 (6 bases). This CDR3 contains 13 residues. CDR1 is ENHRY and CDR2 is SYGVKD in the germline V gene. Trimming took 10 bases from V and 3 from J, leaving 15 bases between them. CDR3 residues: CASRRGLEETQYF. CDR3 bases: TGTGCCAGCAGGAGGGGTCTCGAAGAGACCCAGTACTTC.

This clonotype was seen more than once but under ten times. The V and J genes are TRBV7-9 and TRBJ1-1, with D possibly matching TRBD1 (5 bases). CDR3 size: 15 residues. Germline V gives CDR1 SEHNR, CDR2 FQNEAQ (reference sequence). Trimming pared 4 bases from V and 0 bases from J, leaving 12 bases between. The CDR3 region has the DNA TGTGCCAGCAGCTCTATAGACAGCTTGAACACTGAAGCTTTCTTT. Translating gives CASSSIDSLNTEAFF. Based on the CDR3 plus reference TRBV7-9 and TRBJ1-1, the full variable domain is DTGVSQNPRHKITKRGQNVTFRCDPISEHNRLYWYRQTLGQGPEFLTYFQNEAQLEKSRLLSDRFSAERPKGSFSTLEIQRTEQGDSAMYLCASSSIDSLNTEAFFGQGTRLTVV.

This clonotype has more than one count but fewer than ten. Germline and junction disagree at one end, which may indicate a read error. V and J are TRBV10-3 and TRBJ2-7, with D uncertain. CDR1 and CDR2 (germline): ENHRY, SYGVKD. This CDR3 is 13 amino acids long. DNA of the CDR3: TGTGCCAGCAGTTACTCACGGGTGAGGGAGCAGTACTTC. Translating it yields CASSYSRVREQYF.

In its sample, this clonotype was seen a few times. The CDR3 coding sequence is TGCAGCGTGAGGTCAGGGCTAGATGCTGAAGCTTTCTTT. Encoded protein: CSVRSGLDAEAFF. This chain connects TRBV29-1 to TRBJ1-1, with D perhaps matching TRBD1 (5 bases). This CDR3 region has 13 residues. V was cut by 6 bases and J by 6 bases, with 17 bases left in between. Germline V gene data show CDR1 as SQVTM and CDR2 as ANQGSEA.

This clonotype has at least ten counts. The chain joins TRBV24-1 to TRBJ1-4; D ambiguous. Germline V gene data show CDR1 as KGHDR and CDR2 as SFDVKD. V shed 7 bases and J shed 4 bases, with 3 bases lying between them. This CDR3 contains 11 residues. CDR3 bases: TGTGCCACCAGCCATAATGAAAAACTGTTTTTT. Residues: CATSHNEKLFF.

This clonotype has a handful of counts. The chain carries TRBV19 and TRBJ1-1; D not certain. V shed 7 bases and J shed 6 bases, with 12 bases lying between them. This CDR3 has 12 amino acids. In germline, CDR1 is LNHDA, CDR2 SQIVND (reference sequence). The chain's CDR3 is CASTFGNSEAFF. In DNA form, the CDR3 reads TGTGCCAGTACCTTCGGGAATTCTGAAGCTTTCTTT.

This clonotype appeared once. The chain couples TRBV5-4 to TRBJ2-5; 7 bases agree with TRBD1. This CDR3 contains 14 residues. The ends lost 1 base at V and 2 bases at J; junction bases unmatched: 2. Germline CDR1 is SGHNT and CDR2 is YYREEE (reference sequence). Here the CDR3 reads CASSLQTGQETQYF. The CDR3 DNA follows: TGTGCCAGCAGCTTGCAGACAGGGCAAGAGACCCAGTACTTC.

V is TRBV12-5 and J is TRBJ2-7; weak D call: TRBD1 (6 bases). Germline values: CDR1 LGHNT, CDR2 FRNRAP. The CDR3 covers 15 residues. V lost 2 bases and J lost 2, with 13 bases in between. The CDR3 region has the DNA TGTGCTAGTGGTTTGAATAGGGGGTCTACCTACGAGCAGTACTTC. Translation: CASGLNRGSTYEQYF. The whole variable domain, filled in from reference TRBV12-5 and TRBJ2-7, reads DARVTQTPRHKVTEMGQEVTMRCQPILGHNTVFWYRQTMMQGLELLAYFRNRAPLDDSGMPKDRFSAEMPDATLATLKIQPSEPRDSAVYFCASGLNRGSTYEQYFGPGTRLTVT.

This clonotype showed up just a few times. CDR3 protein: CSAQWAVRGIYEQYF. The CDR3, as DNA: TGCAGTGCTCAGTGGGCAGTCAGGGGTATCTACGAGCAGTACTTC. This sequence joins TRBV20-1 and TRBJ2-7; possible D gene TRBD1, 6 bases. Germline CDR1 reads DFQATT; CDR2 reads SNEGSKA (reference sequence). V shed 5 bases and J shed 3 bases, with 20 bases lying between them. The CDR3 has 15 residues.

This clonotype was detected only a few times. V and J are TRBV12-3 or TRBV12-4 and TRBJ2-5, with D possibly TRBD2 on 6 matching bases. Trimming took 6 bases from V and 2 from J, leaving 13 bases between them. The CDR3 sequence is 14 residues long. In DNA form, the CDR3 reads TGTGCCAGCAGCCCCACAGCGGGTCAAGAGACCCAGTACTTC. This translates into CASSPTAGQETQYF.

With regard to this clonotype: The junction departs from germline at one end; a sequencing error may be responsible. The chain employs TRBV28 and TRBJ1-2, with D unresolved. The V gene's germline CDR1 is MDHEN and CDR2 SYDVKM. The CDR3 contains 14 residues. CDR3 sequence: CASSPPPADSALSF. For the CDR3, the DNA is TGTGCCAGCAGCCCCCCGCCAGCAGATTCGGCTCTTTCCTTC.

V and J are TRBV13 and TRBJ2-7; 8 bases agree with TRBD1. The CDR3 sequence is 14 residues long. J lost 1 base, V lost 5 bases, and 4 bases had no gene match. The germline gives CDR1 PRHDT, CDR2 FYEKMQ (reference sequence). The CDR3 coding sequence is TGTGCCAGCAGCGACTGGACAGGGTCCTACGAGCAGTACTTC. Protein product: CASSDWTGSYEQYF.

The gene calls are TRBV29-1 and TRBJ2-3; no clear D gene. The germline CDR1 and CDR2 sequences are SQVTM and ANQGSEA. This CDR3 has 15 residues. V gave up 5 bases and J gave up 0 bases, with 15 bases separating them. This CDR3 is CSVPKETDSTDTQYF. The DNA of the CDR3 is TGCAGCGTTCCAAAGGAAACCGATAGCACAGATACGCAGTATTTT.

The V call is TRBV6-1, the J call TRBJ1-2; D unresolved. Trimming took off 6 bases at V and 8 bases at J, with 13 bases between the two ends. The germline V gene encodes CDR1 MNHNS and CDR2 SASEGT. The CDR3 consists of 12 residues. The CDR3 sequence: CASRPWVTGYTF. Written as DNA, the CDR3 is TGTGCCAGCAGACCATGGGTTACAGGCTACACCTTC.

The CDR3 protein is CASSPPGRVTEAFF. DNA for the CDR3: TGTGCCAGCAGTCCTCCGGGTCGTGTCACTGAAGCTTTCTTT. This chain joins TRBV12-3 or TRBV12-4 and TRBJ1-1; no definite D call. The CDR3 totals 14 residues. Trimming took 5 bases from V and 4 from J, leaving 14 bases between them.

The chain couples TRBV20-1 to TRBJ1-6; D is perhaps TRBD1 (5 bases). The length of the CDR3 is 13 residues. The germline V and J ends were trimmed by 5 bases and 9 bases, with 14 bases remaining between them. CDR1 and CDR2 from the germline V gene are DFQATT and SNEGSKA (reference sequence). The CDR3 DNA reads TGCAGTGCTGGGGGGTTCGTAGGTTCACCCCTCCACTTT. This gives the protein CSAGGFVGSPLHF.

CDR3: CSARDPDYSGNTIYF. DNA for the CDR3: TGCAGTGCTAGAGATCCGGATTACTCTGGAAACACCATATATTTT. The rearrangement links TRBV20-1 to TRBJ1-3; D unresolved. This CDR3 spans 15 amino acids. Germline V CDR1 and CDR2: DFQATT, SNEGSKA (reference sequence). Trimming shortened V by 0 bases and J by 0 bases, and 9 bases separated the two germline ends.